This T cell receptor beta chain is from a study of blood T cells in healthy people across ages. For the study at large: Template switching retrieved approximately one barcoded beta molecule for each two T cells.

Germline-derived CDR1 and CDR2 are SNHLY and FYNNEI. V gave up 8 bases and J gave up 4 bases, with 11 bases separating them. The CDR3 has 12 residues. This clonotype came up a few times. The second PCR ran roughly 6 to 12 cycles with a sample-barcoded 5' primer and J-beta primers. Each CDR3 protein gets one entry after TCRdb re-called the 5' RACE reads with MiXCR. The table records 1.5 million to 2 million distinct CDR3 sequences, around 48% of them present only once. Ranging in age from about 6 to 90, the donors were healthy Caucasian individuals from Russia. Every donor gave roughly 9.2 milliliters of peripheral blood.

The sequence derives from a woman aged 40 to 49 in good health. The chain combines TRBV2 with TRBJ1-2, with D possibly TRBD1 on 5 matching bases. The sample taken for sequencing was blood. Here the CDR3 reads CASQDSLYGYTF. The CDR3 region has the DNA TGTGCCAGCCAAGACAGTCTCTATGGCTACACCTTC.